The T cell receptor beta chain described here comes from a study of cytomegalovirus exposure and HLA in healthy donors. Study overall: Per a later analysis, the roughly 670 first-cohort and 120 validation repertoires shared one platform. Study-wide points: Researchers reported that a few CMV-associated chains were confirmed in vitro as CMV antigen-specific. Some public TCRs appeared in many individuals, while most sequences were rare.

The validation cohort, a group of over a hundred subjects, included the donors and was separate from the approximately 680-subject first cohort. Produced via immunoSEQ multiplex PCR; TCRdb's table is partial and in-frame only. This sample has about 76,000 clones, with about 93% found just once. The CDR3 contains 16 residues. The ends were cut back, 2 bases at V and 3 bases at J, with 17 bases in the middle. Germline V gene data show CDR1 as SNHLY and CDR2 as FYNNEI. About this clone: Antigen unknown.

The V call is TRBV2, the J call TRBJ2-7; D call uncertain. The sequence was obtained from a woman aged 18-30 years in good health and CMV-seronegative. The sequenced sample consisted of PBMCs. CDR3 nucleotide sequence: TGTGCCAGCAGTGAATTTGGCAGGCCCTTGGTCTACGAGCAGTACTTC. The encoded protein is CASSEFGRPLVYEQYF.